Reported below is one T cell receptor beta chain. Its antigen is as yet unknown. Other nucleotide sequences from this sample produce the same CDR3. Among the 110 or so subjects of the validation cohort, separate from the roughly 670-subject first cohort, were the donors. Sequencing used immunoSEQ multiplex PCR; TCRdb keeps in-frame clones, though not all of them. The sample has over 200,000 clones; almost 90% are singletons. This sample was taken from a study of cytomegalovirus exposure and HLA in healthy donors. Whole-study findings and limits: The investigators catalogued 150 to 200 TCR beta chains as cytomegalovirus-associated.

The sequenced material came from PBMCs. The TCR comes from a woman aged 18 to 35 in good health and CMV-seronegative.

In DNA form, the CDR3 reads TGCGCCAGCAGCCCCGACAGGGGCGAGACCCAGTACTTC. Residues: CASSPDRGETQYF. This chain links TRBV5-1 with TRBJ2-5, with TRBD1 matching 8 bases. The CDR3 is 13 amino acids. Germline CDR1 reads SGHRS; CDR2 reads YFSETQ. V was pared by 4 bases and J by 5 bases, with 4 bases of the junction left unmatched.